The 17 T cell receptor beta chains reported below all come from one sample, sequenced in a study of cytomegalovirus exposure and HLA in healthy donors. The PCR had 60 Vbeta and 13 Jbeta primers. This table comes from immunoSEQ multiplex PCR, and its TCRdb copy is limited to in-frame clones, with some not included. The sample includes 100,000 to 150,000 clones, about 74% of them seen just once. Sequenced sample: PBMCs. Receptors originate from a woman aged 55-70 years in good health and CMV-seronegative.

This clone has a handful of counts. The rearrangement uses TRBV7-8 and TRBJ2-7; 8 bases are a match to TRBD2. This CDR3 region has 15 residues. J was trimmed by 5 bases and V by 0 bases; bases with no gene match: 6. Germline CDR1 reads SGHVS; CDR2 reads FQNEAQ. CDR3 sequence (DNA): TGTGCCAGCAGCTTAGCGGGCGGGAGGAGCCACGAGCAGTACTTC. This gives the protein CASSLAGGRSHEQYF.

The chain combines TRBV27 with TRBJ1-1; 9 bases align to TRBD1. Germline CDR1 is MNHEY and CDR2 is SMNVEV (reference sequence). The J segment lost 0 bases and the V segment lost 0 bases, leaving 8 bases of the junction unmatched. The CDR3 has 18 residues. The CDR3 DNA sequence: TGTGCCAGCAGTTTATCTCCCGACAGGGGGGTTTTGAACACTGAAGCTTTCTTT. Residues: CASSLSPDRGVLNTEAFF.

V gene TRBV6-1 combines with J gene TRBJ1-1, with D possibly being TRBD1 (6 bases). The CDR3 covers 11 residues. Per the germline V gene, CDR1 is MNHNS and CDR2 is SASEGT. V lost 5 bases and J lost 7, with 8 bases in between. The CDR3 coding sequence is TGTGCCAGCAGTACAGGGTTTGAAGCTTTCTTT. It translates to CASSTGFEAFF.

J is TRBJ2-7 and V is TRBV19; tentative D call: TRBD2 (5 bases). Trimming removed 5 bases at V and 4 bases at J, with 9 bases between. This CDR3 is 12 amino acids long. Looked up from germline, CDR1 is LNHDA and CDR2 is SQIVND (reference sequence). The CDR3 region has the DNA TGTGCCAGTAGTTCACGGGGTTACGAGCAGTACTTC. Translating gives CASSSRGYEQYF.

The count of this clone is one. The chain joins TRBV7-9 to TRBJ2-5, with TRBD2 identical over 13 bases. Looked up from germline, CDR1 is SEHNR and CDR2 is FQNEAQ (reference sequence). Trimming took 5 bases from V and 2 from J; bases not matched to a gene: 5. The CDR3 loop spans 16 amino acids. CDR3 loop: CASSKGLAGPQETQYF. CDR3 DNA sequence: TGTGCCAGCAGCAAGGGACTAGCGGGACCTCAAGAGACCCAGTACTTC.

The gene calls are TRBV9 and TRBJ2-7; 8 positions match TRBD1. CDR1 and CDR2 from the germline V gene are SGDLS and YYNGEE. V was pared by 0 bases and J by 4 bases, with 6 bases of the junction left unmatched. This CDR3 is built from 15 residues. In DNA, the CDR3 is TGTGCCAGCAGCGTAGAGGCAGGGGGCCGGTACGAGCAGTACTTC. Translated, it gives CASSVEAGGRYEQYF. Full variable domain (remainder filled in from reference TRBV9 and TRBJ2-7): DSGVTQTPKHLITATGQRVTLRCSPRSGDLSVYWYQQSLDQGLQFLIQYYNGEERAKGNILERFSAQQFPDLHSELNLSSLELGDSALYFCASSVEAGGRYEQYFGPGTRLTVT.

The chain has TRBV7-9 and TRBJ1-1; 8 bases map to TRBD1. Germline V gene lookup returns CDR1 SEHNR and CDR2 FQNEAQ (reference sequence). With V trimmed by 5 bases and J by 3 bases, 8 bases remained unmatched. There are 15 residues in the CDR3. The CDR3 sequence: CASSRRDRLYTEAFF. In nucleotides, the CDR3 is TGTGCCAGCAGCCGACGGGACAGGTTGTACACTGAAGCTTTCTTT.

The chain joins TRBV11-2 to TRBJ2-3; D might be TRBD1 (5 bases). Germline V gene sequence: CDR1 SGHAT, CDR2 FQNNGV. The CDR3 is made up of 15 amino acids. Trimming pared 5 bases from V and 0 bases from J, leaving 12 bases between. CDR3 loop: CASSLGHLSTDTQYF. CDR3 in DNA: TGTGCCAGCAGCCTCGGACACCTTAGCACAGATACGCAGTATTTT.

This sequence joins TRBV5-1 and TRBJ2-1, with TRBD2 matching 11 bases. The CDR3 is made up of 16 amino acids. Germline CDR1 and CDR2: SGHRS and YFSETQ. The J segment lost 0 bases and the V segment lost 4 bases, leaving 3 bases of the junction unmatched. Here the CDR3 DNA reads TGCGCCAGCAGCCCTAGCGGGGGGAGCTCCTACAATGAGCAGTTCTTC. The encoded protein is CASSPSGGSSYNEQFF.

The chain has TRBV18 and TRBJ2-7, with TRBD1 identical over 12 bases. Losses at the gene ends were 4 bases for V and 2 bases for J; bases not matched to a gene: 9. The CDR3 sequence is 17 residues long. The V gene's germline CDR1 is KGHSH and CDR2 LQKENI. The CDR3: CASSRGTGGRKAYEQYF. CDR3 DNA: TGTGCCAGCTCACGCGGGACAGGGGGCCGTAAGGCCTACGAGCAGTACTTC.

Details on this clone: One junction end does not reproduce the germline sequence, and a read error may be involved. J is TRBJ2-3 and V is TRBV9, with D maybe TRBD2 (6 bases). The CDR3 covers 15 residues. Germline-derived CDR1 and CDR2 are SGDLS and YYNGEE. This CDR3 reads CASSPRGGSTDTLYF. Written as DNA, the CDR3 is TGTGCCAGCAGCCCGCGGGGCGGTAGCACAGATACGCTGTATTTT.

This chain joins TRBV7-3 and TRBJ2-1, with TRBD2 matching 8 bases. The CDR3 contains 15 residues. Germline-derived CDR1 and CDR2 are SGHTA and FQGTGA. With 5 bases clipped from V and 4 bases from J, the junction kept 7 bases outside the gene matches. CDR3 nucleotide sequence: TGTGCCAGCAGCGTACTAGCGGCCACATACAATGAGCAGTTCTTC. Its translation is CASSVLAATYNEQFF.

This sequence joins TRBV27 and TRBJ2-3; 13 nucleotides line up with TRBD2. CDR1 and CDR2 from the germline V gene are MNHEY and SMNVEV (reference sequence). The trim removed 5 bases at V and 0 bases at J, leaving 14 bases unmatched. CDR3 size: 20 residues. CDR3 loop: CASSRRTSGRVSTSTDTQYF. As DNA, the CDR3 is TGTGCCAGCAGTCGCAGGACTAGCGGGAGAGTTTCCACTAGCACAGATACGCAGTATTTT.

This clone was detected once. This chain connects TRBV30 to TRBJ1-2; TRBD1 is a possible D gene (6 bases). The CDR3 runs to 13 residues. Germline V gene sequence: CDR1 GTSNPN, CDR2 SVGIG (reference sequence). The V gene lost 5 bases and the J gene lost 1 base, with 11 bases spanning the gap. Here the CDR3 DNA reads TGTGCCTGGGGAGGGGGGGTTAACTATGGCTACACCTTC. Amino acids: CAWGGGVNYGYTF.

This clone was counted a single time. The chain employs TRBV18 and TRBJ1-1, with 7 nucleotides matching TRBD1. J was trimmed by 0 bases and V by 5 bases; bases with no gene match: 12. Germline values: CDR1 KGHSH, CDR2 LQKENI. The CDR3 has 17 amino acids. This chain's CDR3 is CASSSSGTAPMNTEAFF. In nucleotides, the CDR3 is TGTGCCAGCTCATCTTCCGGGACAGCCCCTATGAACACTGAAGCTTTCTTT.

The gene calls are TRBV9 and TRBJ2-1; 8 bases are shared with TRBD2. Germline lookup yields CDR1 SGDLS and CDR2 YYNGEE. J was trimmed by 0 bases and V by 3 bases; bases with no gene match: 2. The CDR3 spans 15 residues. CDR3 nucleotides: TGTGCCAGCAGCGGACGGGGGGGCTCCTACAATGAGCAGTTCTTC. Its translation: CASSGRGGSYNEQFF.

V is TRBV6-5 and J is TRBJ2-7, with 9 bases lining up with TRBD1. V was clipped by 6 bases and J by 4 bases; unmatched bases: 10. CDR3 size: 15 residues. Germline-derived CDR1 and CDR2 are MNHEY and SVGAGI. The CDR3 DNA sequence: TGTGCCAGCAGAAACAGGGGGCCCCCAGCTTACGAGCAGTACTTC. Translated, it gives CASRNRGPPAYEQYF.